This T cell receptor beta chain was documented in a study of blood T cell repertoires in COVID-19. The V gene's germline CDR1 is SGHTA and CDR2 FQGTGA. Between the trimmed V and J ends, which lost 2 bases and 2 bases, there was a span of 10 bases. The CDR3 runs 15 residues. This table comes from immunoSEQ multiplex PCR, and its TCRdb copy is limited to in-frame clones, with some not included. This sample carries fewer than 400,000 clones, roughly 90% of them seen once, and the ten largest clones take 8.5% to 10%. Sequenced sample: PBMCs or T cells enriched from blood (not recorded which). The chain is built from TRBV7-3 and TRBJ2-1; the D is unclear. This clonotype originated in a young woman who had recovered from COVID-19. CDR3 nucleotide sequence: TGTGCCAGCAGCTTAGACGGGTCGGCCTACAATGAGCAGTTCTTC. Protein product: CASSLDGSAYNEQFF.